What follows describes a single T cell receptor beta chain. What it recognizes is unknown. Germline V lookup: CDR1 SGHNT, CDR2 YYREEE (reference sequence). The CDR3 totals 12 residues. Deletions cut 4 bases from V and 4 bases from J, with 8 bases between. Treatment defined: oral pan-JAK inhibitor, 5-10 mg twice daily. The data derive from a study of CD8+ T cells in alopecia areata. Once RNA had been extracted, it was reverse transcribed into cDNA to act as the sequencing template. Assay: immunoSEQ multiplex PCR; the TCRdb copy retains only in-frame clones and omits some. Altogether some 150,000 clones are present, about 86% being singletons, with the ten largest covering less than 15%. Study findings and constraints: Uncertain still, given a single nonresponder, is whether baseline CD8+ expansion links to response.

Source: CD8+ T cells sorted from blood, taken at week 4, from a patient treated with tofacitinib. This TCR was sampled from a human donor with alopecia areata. The chain carries TRBV5-4 and TRBJ1-1; D ambiguous. DNA of the CDR3: TGTGCCAGCAGCCCCGTGGGCACTGAAGCTTTCTTT. It translates to CASSPVGTEAFF.